The sequence of this T cell receptor (beta chain) was determined in a study of PD-1 blockade in classical Hodgkin lymphoma. The assay was immunoSEQ multiplex PCR, and TCRdb's table has in-frame clones only and misses some. The sample shows 24,000 or so clones, around three quarters of them seen only once. Turning to this clone: Its specificity is not known.

All patients relapsed after autologous stem cell transplantation, and brentuximab vedotin exposure varied. Study observations and caveats: There was a significant rise in CD4+ TCR diversity by C4D1, with no such rise for CD8+. As was reported, newly diagnosed patients showed lower baseline TCR diversity than healthy donors did. The authors have not defined what causes the repertoire differences, possibly disease activity or prior therapy.

The sequence was obtained from a human donor with classical Hodgkin lymphoma. The starting material was peripheral blood mononuclear cells (PBMCs), obtained before the second cycle of nivolumab.

CDR3 in DNA: TGTGCCAGCAGTGAAGGACTAGCTCTCACCAATGAGCAGTTCTTC. Amino acid sequence: CASSEGLALTNEQFF. The chain links TRBV6-1 to TRBJ2-1; the match to TRBD2 covers 7 bases. J gave up 6 bases and V 1 base, and 6 bases lay outside the gene matches. The CDR3 has 15 residues. Germline CDR1 is MNHNS and CDR2 is SASEGT.